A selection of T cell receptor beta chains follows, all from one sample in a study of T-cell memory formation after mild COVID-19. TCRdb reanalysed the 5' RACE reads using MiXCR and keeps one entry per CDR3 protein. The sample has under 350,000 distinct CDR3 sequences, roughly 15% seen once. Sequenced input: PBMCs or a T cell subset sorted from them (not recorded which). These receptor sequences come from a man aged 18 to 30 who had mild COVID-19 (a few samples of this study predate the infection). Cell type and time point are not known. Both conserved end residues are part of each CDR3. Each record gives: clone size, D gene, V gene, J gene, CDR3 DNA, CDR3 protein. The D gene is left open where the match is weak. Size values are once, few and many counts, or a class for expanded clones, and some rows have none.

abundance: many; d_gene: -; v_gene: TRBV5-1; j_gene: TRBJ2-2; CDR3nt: TGCGCCAGCAGCGGAGCGTTGGTGGACGGGGAGCTGTTTTTT; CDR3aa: CASSGALVDGELFF
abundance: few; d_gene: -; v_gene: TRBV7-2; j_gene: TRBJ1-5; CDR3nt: TGTGCCAGCAGCTGGGGACTCTTTAGCAATCAGCCCCAGCATTTT; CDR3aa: CASSWGLFSNQPQHF
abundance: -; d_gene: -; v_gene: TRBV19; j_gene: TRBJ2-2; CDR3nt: TGTGCCAGTAGCGTCTTCGGACAGCCCGGTTCCGGGGAGCTGTTTTTT; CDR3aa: CASSVFGQPGSGELFF
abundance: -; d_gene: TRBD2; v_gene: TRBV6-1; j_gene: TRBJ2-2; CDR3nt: TGTGCCAGCAGTGAAGTCTCGGGAGGGCCCGGGGAGCTGTTTTTT; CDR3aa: CASSEVSGGPGELFF
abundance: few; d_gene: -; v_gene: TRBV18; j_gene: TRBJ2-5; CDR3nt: TGTGCCAGCTCCGCAAACATCTGGTCTGGAGGGTCCGAGACCCAGTACTTC; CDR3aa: CASSANIWSGGSETQYF
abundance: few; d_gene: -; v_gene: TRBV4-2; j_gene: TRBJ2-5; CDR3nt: TGTGCCAGCAGCCAAGATGGGGGGCTGGAGACCCAGTACTTC; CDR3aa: CASSQDGGLETQYF
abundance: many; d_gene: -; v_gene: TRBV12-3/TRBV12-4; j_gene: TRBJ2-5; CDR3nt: TGTGCCAGCAGTTTAGTGCCCGGGGAGGAGACCCAGTACTTC; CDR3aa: CASSLVPGEETQYF
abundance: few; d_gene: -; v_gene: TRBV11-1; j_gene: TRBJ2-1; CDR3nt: TGTGCCAGCAGCTACTCAACTAGTCGGAATGAGCAGTTCTTC; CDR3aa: CASSYSTSRNEQFF
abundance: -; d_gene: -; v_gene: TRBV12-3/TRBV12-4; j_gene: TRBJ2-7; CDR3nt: TGTGCCAGCAGTTCTGGGAACGAGCAGTACTTC; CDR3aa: CASSSGNEQYF
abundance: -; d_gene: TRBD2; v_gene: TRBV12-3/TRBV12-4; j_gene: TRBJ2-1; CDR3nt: TGTGCCAGCAGCGGACTAGTCGGTGAGCAGTTCTTC; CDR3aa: CASSGLVGEQFF
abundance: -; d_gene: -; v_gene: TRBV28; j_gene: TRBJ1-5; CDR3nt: TGTGCCAGCAGTTTGCTTCGGGGGCCCCAGCATTTT; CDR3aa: CASSLLRGPQHF
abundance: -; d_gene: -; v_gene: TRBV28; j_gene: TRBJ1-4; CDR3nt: TGTGCCAGCAGTCCCAACCCCCAGCGGGGCCGGCTGTTTTTT; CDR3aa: CASSPNPQRGRLFF
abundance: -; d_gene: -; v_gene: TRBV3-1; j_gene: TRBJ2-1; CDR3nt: TGTGCCAGCAGCCGAGAGGGGGAAGGGGAGCAGTTCTTC; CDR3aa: CASSREGEGEQFF
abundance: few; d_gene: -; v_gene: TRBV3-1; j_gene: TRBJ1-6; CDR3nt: TGTGCCAGCAGCCCCTCGCCAGGACTGAGCTCCTATAATTCACCCCTCCACTTT; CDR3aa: CASSPSPGLSSYNSPLHF
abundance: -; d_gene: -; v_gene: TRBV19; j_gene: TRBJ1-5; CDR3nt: TGTGCCAGTAGTCCTTCAGGTAATCAGCCCCAGCATTTT; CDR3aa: CASSPSGNQPQHF
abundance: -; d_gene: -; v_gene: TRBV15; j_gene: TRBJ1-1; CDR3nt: TGTGCCACCAGCAGAGATATGAACAGCCATGAAGCTTTCTTT; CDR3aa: CATSRDMNSHEAFF
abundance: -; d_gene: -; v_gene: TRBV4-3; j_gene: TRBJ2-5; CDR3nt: TGCGCCAGCAGCCAAGATCCTCGGGGAGCGGAGACCCAGTACTTC; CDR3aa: CASSQDPRGAETQYF
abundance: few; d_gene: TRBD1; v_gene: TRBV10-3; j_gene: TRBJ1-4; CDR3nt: TGTGCCACCAAGACAGGGGGTATAGAAAAACTGTTTTTT; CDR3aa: CATKTGGIEKLFF
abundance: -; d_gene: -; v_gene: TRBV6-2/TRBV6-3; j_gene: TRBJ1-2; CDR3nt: TGTGCCAGCACCGATTTCCTGACAGGCTTCATCTATGGCTACACCTTC; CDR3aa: CASTDFLTGFIYGYTF
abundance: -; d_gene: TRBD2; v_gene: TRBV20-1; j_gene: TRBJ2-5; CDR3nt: TGCAGTGCTAGAGATCCTCTTACTAGCGGGGGGCGGGAGACCCAGTACTTC; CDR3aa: CSARDPLTSGGRETQYF
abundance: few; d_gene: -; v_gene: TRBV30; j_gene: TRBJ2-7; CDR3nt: TGTGCTGCGTCGGCGGGGTCCTACGAGCAGTACTTC; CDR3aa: CAASAGSYEQYF
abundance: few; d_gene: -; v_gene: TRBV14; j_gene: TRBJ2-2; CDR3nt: TGTGCCAGCAGCCTCGAGGAGACCAACACCGGGGAGCTGTTTTTT; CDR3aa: CASSLEETNTGELFF
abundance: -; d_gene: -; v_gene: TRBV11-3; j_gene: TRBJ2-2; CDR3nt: TGTGCCAGCAGTTTACAGGGACCAGGAACCGGGGAGCTGTTTTTT; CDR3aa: CASSLQGPGTGELFF
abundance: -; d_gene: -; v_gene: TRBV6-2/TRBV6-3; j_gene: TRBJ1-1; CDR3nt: TGTGCCAGCATTGGACTGCTCTCTGAAGCTTTCTTT; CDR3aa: CASIGLLSEAFF
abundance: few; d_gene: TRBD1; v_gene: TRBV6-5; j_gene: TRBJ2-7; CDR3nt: TGTGCCAGCAGGGTGACAGGGGGCTCCTACGAGCAGTACTTC; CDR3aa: CASRVTGGSYEQYF
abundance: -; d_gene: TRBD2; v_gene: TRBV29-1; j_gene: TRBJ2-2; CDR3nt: TGCAGCGTCAAGCGGGAGGTGGACACCGGGGAGCTGTTTTTT; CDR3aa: CSVKREVDTGELFF
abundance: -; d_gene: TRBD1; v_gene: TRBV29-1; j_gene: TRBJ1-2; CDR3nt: TGCAGCGTTGATCCCCTTTACAGGGGGGCTAACTATGGCTACACCTTC; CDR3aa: CSVDPLYRGANYGYTF
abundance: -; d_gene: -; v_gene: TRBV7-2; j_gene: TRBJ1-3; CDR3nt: TGTGCCAGCAGCTTAGTGGGGGGCTCTGGAAACACCATATATTTT; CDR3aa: CASSLVGGSGNTIYF
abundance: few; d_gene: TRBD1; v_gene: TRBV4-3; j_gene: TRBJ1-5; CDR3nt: TGCGCCAGCAGCCAATGGCAGGGGGATCAGCCCCAGCATTTT; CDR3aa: CASSQWQGDQPQHF
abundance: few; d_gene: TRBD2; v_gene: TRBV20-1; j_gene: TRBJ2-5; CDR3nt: TGCAGTGCTGTCCGGGAGGGGACTAGTGCTGAGACCCAGTACTTC; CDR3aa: CSAVREGTSAETQYF
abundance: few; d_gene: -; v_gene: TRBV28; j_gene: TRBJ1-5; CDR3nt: TGTGCCAGCAGTTTGTACAGGGTTAATGAGCCCCAGCATTTT; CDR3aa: CASSLYRVNEPQHF
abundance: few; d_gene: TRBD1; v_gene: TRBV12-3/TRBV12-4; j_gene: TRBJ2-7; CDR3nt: TGTGCCAGCAGCCTCGGACAGGGGGGGTACGAGCAGTACTTC; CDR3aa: CASSLGQGGYEQYF
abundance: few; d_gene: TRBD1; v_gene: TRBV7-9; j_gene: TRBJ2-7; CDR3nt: TGTGCCAGCAGCTTAGCGGGGACAGGGCTCGGCGAGCAGTACTTC; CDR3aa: CASSLAGTGLGEQYF
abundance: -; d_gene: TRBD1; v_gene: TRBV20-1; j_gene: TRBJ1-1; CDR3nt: TGCAGTGCCAGAAGGCGACAGGGCGGGGGCACTGAAGCTTTCTTT; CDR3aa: CSARRRQGGGTEAFF
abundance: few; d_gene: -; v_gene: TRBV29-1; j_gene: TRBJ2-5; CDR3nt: TGCAGCGTTGGAGCTGCAGCCGGGGAGACCCAGTACTTC; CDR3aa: CSVGAAAGETQYF
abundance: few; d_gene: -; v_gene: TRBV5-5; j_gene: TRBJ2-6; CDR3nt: TGTGCCAGCAGCTTGGGGGGCTCTGGGGCCAACGTCCTGACTTTC; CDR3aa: CASSLGGSGANVLTF